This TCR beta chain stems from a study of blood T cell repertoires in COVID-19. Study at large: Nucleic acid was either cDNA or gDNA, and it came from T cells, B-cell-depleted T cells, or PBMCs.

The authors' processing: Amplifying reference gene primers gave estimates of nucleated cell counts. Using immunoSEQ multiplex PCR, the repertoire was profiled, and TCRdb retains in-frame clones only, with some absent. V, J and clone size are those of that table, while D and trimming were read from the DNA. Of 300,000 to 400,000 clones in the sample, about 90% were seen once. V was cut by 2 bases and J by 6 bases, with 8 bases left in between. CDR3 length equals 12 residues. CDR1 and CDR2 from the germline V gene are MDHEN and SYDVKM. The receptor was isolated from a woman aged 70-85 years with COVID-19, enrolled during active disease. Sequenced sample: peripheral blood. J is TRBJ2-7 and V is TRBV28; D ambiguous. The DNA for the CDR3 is TGTGCCAGCAGTTTAGTCAGTGGCGAGCAGTACTTC. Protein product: CASSLVSGEQYF.